One sample yielded the 30 T cell receptor beta chains listed below, sequenced in a study of human T cells and chemical hapten exposure. TCRdb ran MiXCR on the RACE reads and lists one entry per CDR3 protein. The sample holds tens of thousands of distinct CDR3 sequences, approximately 9.6% seen once. Time point indicated: patch test 2, 6 weeks after DPC sensitization. As for treatment: therapeutic diphenylcyclopropenone sensitization with weekly scalp DPC. The authors' total RNA extraction used unfractionated whole blood. Sequencing was performed on whole blood, taken in connection with sensitization to the hapten diphenylcyclopropenone (DPC). These receptors were taken from a woman between 25 and 40 years old with alopecia areata. Some clones in this sample may be carry-over from other donors' samples.

This clonotype was counted a few times. The rearrangement links TRBV12-3 or TRBV12-4 to TRBJ2-5, with TRBD2 identical over 11 bases. V was clipped by 6 bases and J by 4 bases; unmatched bases: 13. The CDR3 is 17 residues long. This chain's CDR3 is CASSSTSGGLSPETQYF. CDR3 bases: TGTGCCAGCAGCTCTACTAGCGGGGGCCTCTCCCCAGAGACCCAGTACTTC.

This clonotype has more than one count but fewer than ten. This chain connects TRBV11-1 to TRBJ2-2; D call uncertain. This CDR3 contains 17 residues. The V end lost 2 bases, the J end lost 2 bases, and 15 bases lay between the germline ends. From germline, CDR1 is SGHAT and CDR2 FQDESV (reference sequence). The CDR3 DNA follows: TGTGCCAGCAGCTTACGTCTACTTGGCAGAAACACCGGGGAGCTGTTTTTT. Translating gives CASSLRLLGRNTGELFF. The full variable domain, in which reference TRBV11-1 and TRBJ2-2 provide the parts outside the CDR3, is EAEVAQSPRYKITEKSQAVAFWCDPISGHATLYWYRQILGQGPELLVQFQDESVVDDSQLPKDRFSAERLKGVDSTLKIQPAELGDSAMYLCASSLRLLGRNTGELFFGEGSRLTVL.

This clonotype was recorded a few times. V gene TRBV2 combines with J gene TRBJ2-2; D gene uncertain. CDR1 SNHLY and CDR2 FYNNEI come from the germline V gene. V lost 6 bases and J lost 1, with 9 bases in between. This CDR3 is 14 amino acids long. CDR3 nucleotide sequence: TGTGCCAGCAGAGTAGGAGAGAACACCGGGGAGCTGTTTTTT. Protein product: CASRVGENTGELFF.

J is TRBJ2-2 and V is TRBV5-1, with TRBD1 matching over 11 bases. This CDR3 is built from 15 residues. CDR1 is SGHRS and CDR2 is YFSETQ in the germline V gene. V lost 4 bases, J lost 7 bases, and 6 bases stayed unmatched. CDR3 coding DNA: TGCGCCAGCAGCCGTATGGGACAGGGGGACGGGGAGCTGTTTTTT. It is translated as CASSRMGQGDGELFF.

V is TRBV7-6 and J is TRBJ2-7; 11 nucleotides agree with TRBD2. Germline V gives CDR1 SGHVS, CDR2 FNYEAQ. V shed 6 bases and J 5 bases; nucleotides not matched to a gene: 3. The CDR3 spans 13 residues. CDR3 amino acids: CASRSSGGNEQYF. DNA of the CDR3: TGTGCCAGCAGGTCTAGCGGGGGGAACGAGCAGTACTTC.

This clonotype was observed at least ten times. The gene calls are TRBV7-9 and TRBJ2-7, with D possibly matching TRBD1 (7 bases). Germline CDR1 and CDR2: SEHNR and FQNEAQ (reference sequence). The V and J ends lost 2 bases and 0 bases respectively, with 14 bases between them. The CDR3 contains 16 residues. The DNA of the CDR3 is TGTGCCAGCAGCTTATCGGCCCAGGGGGGCTCCTACGAGCAGTACTTC. It specifies CASSLSAQGGSYEQYF.

This clonotype came up many times. CDR3 bases: TGCAGCGTTGAACTAGAAGGGGGACGTGAAGCTTTCTTT. Amino acid sequence: CSVELEGGREAFF. The chain uses TRBV29-1 and TRBJ1-1, with a possible D match to TRBD1 (6 bases). CDR1 and CDR2 from the germline V gene are SQVTM and ANQGSEA. V was shortened by 2 bases and J by 7 bases, with 14 bases between the two germline ends. CDR3 length: 13 amino acids.

At least ten counts were recorded for this clonotype. This rearrangement joins TRBV18 to TRBJ1-1; D perhaps matches TRBD1 (6 bases). The germline V and J ends were trimmed by 2 bases and 1 base, with 11 bases remaining between them. The germline V gene has CDR1 KGHSH and CDR2 LQKENI. The CDR3 loop spans 15 amino acids. Written as DNA, the CDR3 is TGTGCCAGCTCACCAACTACAGGGCGGAACACTGAAGCTTTCTTT. Its translation is CASSPTTGRNTEAFF.

The genes are TRBV7-2 and TRBJ2-7; tentative D call: TRBD2 (6 bases). Trimming removed 5 bases at V and 0 bases at J, with 11 bases between. Germline lookup yields CDR1 SGHTA and CDR2 FQGNSA. This CDR3 spans 14 amino acids. CDR3 sequence: CASSPAGNSYEQYF. CDR3 coding DNA: TGTGCCAGCAGCCCAGCGGGCAACTCCTACGAGCAGTACTTC.

This clonotype was seen only a few times. The chain uses TRBV7-2 and TRBJ2-7; D may be TRBD2 (6 bases). Germline-derived CDR1 and CDR2 are SGHTA and FQGNSA. This CDR3 contains 14 residues. Trimming took 5 bases from V and 3 from J, leaving 14 bases between them. CDR3 loop: CASSTSGGGYEQYF. The CDR3 DNA follows: TGTGCCAGCAGCACATCCGGGGGAGGCTACGAGCAGTACTTC.

The V gene is TRBV12-3 or TRBV12-4, the J gene TRBJ2-4; D gene uncertain. V was pared by 1 base and J by 7 bases, with 8 bases between. This CDR3 spans 13 amino acids. CDR3 sequence: CASSLGHPNIQYF. For the CDR3, the DNA is TGTGCCAGCAGTTTAGGTCACCCGAACATTCAGTACTTC.

This clonotype has ten or more counts. The chain is built from TRBV10-2 and TRBJ2-2; D gene uncertain. Germline-derived CDR1 and CDR2 are WSHSY and SAAADI. Trimming pared 4 bases from V and 6 bases from J, leaving 9 bases between. The CDR3 covers 13 residues. CDR3 coding DNA: TGCGCCAGCAGTGTCATTTTACCCGGGGAGCTGTTTTTT. Protein sequence: CASSVILPGELFF.

The chain recombines TRBV29-1 with TRBJ2-1; TRBD2 matches at 10 bases. This CDR3 comprises 14 residues. Trimming at V came to 2 bases and at J to 5 bases, leaving 3 bases not matched to a gene. CDR1 and CDR2 from the germline V gene are SQVTM and ANQGSEA. CDR3 sequence: CSVETSGVDNEQFF. CDR3 DNA: TGCAGCGTTGAAACTAGCGGGGTCGACAATGAGCAGTTCTTC.

The V call is TRBV7-9, the J call TRBJ1-4; weak D call: TRBD1 (5 bases). Germline lookup yields CDR1 SEHNR and CDR2 FQNEAQ (reference sequence). Trimming pared 2 bases from V and 4 bases from J, leaving 11 bases between. CDR3 size: 15 residues. In DNA, the CDR3 is TGTGCCAGCAGCTTATCCGGGGGGAGTAATGAAAAACTGTTTTTT. Its translation is CASSLSGGSNEKLFF.

This clonotype was seen a few times. The rearrangement uses TRBV6-6 and TRBJ1-5; TRBD1 is a possible D gene (6 bases). The germline V gene encodes CDR1 MNHNY and CDR2 SVGAGI (reference sequence). Trimming shortened V by 6 bases and J by 3 bases, and 21 bases separated the two germline ends. CDR3 length: 17 amino acids. CDR3 sequence (DNA): TGTGCCAGCAGCCAAGGGTCCGGCAGGGGAGCCAATCAGCCCCAGCATTTT. It specifies CASSQGSGRGANQPQHF.

The V and J genes are TRBV21-1 and TRBJ2-1. TRBV21-1 is a pseudogene locus. The CDR3 is 12 residues long. CDR3 sequence reads: CASSHPRHNLFF. CDR3 DNA: TGTGCCAGCAGCCACCCAAGGCACAACCTGTTCTTC.

This clonotype was seen repeatedly, ten times or more. The J gene is TRBJ1-1, the V gene TRBV5-1; TRBD1 aligns across 10 bases. Trimming cost V 4 bases and J 8 bases; bases outside gene matches: 11. This CDR3 has 15 amino acids. Germline V gene data show CDR1 as SGHRS and CDR2 as YFSETQ. The CDR3 coding sequence is TGCGCCAGCAGCGACCGGGACAGGGGATCGCGAGAAGCTTTCTTT. Its protein product is CASSDRDRGSREAFF.

The rearrangement uses TRBV28 and TRBJ2-7; 13 positions match TRBD2. Germline assignment: CDR1 MDHEN and CDR2 SYDVKM. The ends lost 6 bases at V and 5 bases at J; junction bases unmatched: 7. The CDR3 contains 15 residues. CDR3 sequence (DNA): TGTGCCAGCAGCCGACTAGCGGGGGGCCGAGACGAGCAGTACTTC. Amino acid sequence: CASSRLAGGRDEQYF.

The J gene is TRBJ2-1, the V gene TRBV7-2, with TRBD2 matching 11 bases. Germline assignment: CDR1 SGHTA and CDR2 FQGNSA. The ends lost 6 bases at V and 3 bases at J; junction bases unmatched: 4. The CDR3 consists of 15 residues. The CDR3 loop reads CASRLAGDDYNEQFF. DNA for the CDR3: TGTGCCAGCAGACTAGCGGGGGATGACTACAATGAGCAGTTCTTC. Drawing the rest from reference TRBV7-2 and TRBJ2-1, the complete variable domain is GAGVSQSPSNKVTEKGKDVELRCDPISGHTALYWYRQSLGQGLEFLIYFQGNSAPDKSGLPSDRFSAERTGGSVSTLTIQRTQQEDSAVYLCASRLAGDDYNEQFFGPGTRLTVL.

The chain joins TRBV5-4 to TRBJ1-2, with D tentatively TRBD1 (5 bases). V lost 4 bases to trimming and J lost 4 bases, with 17 bases between them. The CDR3 length is 15 residues. Germline-derived CDR1 and CDR2 are SGHNT and YYREEE (reference sequence). The CDR3 loop is CASSAAQGRGYGYTF. For the CDR3, the DNA is TGTGCCAGCAGCGCGGCGCAGGGTCGGGGCTATGGCTACACCTTC. The full variable domain, completed using reference TRBV5-4 and TRBJ1-2, is ETGVTQSPTHLIKTRGQQVTLRCSSQSGHNTVSWYQQALGQGPQFIFQYYREEENGRGNFPPRFSGLQFPNYSSELNVNALELDDSALYLCASSAAQGRGYGYTFGSGTRLTVV.

This clonotype was recorded at least ten times. The chain combines TRBV4-3 with TRBJ2-7; 8 bases line up with TRBD1. Germline loops: CDR1 LGHNA, CDR2 YSLEER. The length of the CDR3 is 15 residues. The junction had 3 bases not matched to a gene; V was cut back by 2 bases and J by 0 bases. CDR3: CASSQTGQGSYEQYF. Here the CDR3 DNA reads TGCGCCAGCAGCCAAACCGGACAGGGCTCCTACGAGCAGTACTTC.

This clonotype turned up a few times. The J gene is TRBJ1-2, the V gene TRBV6-6; D might be TRBD1 (5 bases). The length of the CDR3 is 12 residues. CDR1 and CDR2 (germline): MNHNY, SVGAGI (reference sequence). V shed 4 bases and J shed 4 bases, with 7 bases lying between them. The CDR3 DNA sequence: TGTGCCAGCAGTTTGGACACCTATGGCTACACCTTC. Translating gives CASSLDTYGYTF.

This clonotype was seen repeatedly, ten times or more. The chain combines TRBV5-5 with TRBJ1-1; D not certain. The CDR3 totals 17 residues. The germline gives CDR1 SGHKS, CDR2 YYEKEE (reference sequence). Deletions cut 3 bases from V and 0 bases from J, with 18 bases between. The CDR3 loop is CASSSKTEGGMNTEAFF. The DNA of the CDR3 is TGTGCCAGCAGCTCGAAAACAGAGGGAGGCATGAACACTGAAGCTTTCTTT.

The gene calls are TRBV6-2 or TRBV6-3 and TRBJ2-3; possible D gene TRBD2, 6 bases. V lost 0 bases to trimming and J lost 1 base, with 11 bases between them. Looked up from germline, CDR1 is MNHEY and CDR2 is SVGEGT. The CDR3 has 16 residues. The CDR3 DNA is TGTGCCAGCAGTTACTCGAGGGACTGGGGCACAGATACGCAGTATTTT. Residues: CASSYSRDWGTDTQYF.

This clonotype was seen at least ten times. The chain carries TRBV29-1 and TRBJ1-1; tentatively, D is TRBD1 (6 bases). Trimming left V 5 bases short and J 1 base short, with 11 bases between. Germline assignment: CDR1 SQVTM and CDR2 ANQGSEA. This CDR3 is built from 13 residues. CDR3 DNA sequence: TGCAGCGTTCGCAGGGGCGGGAACACTGAAGCTTTCTTT. Amino acids: CSVRRGGNTEAFF.

V usage is TRBV28 and J usage is TRBJ1-2; the D is unclear. V was cut by 6 bases and J by 4 bases, with 9 bases left in between. This CDR3 is built from 12 residues. Germline CDR1 reads MDHEN; CDR2 reads SYDVKM. For the CDR3, the DNA is TGTGCCAGCAGACCTGAGGGCTATGGCTACACCTTC. The encoded protein is CASRPEGYGYTF.

The chain joins TRBV4-3 to TRBJ2-7; D might be TRBD1 (6 bases). The germline V gene has CDR1 LGHNA and CDR2 YSLEER. This CDR3 is 16 amino acids long. Trimming cost V 1 base and J 3 bases, with 16 bases left between them. The CDR3 protein is CASSQVIETGYYEQYF. The CDR3 coding sequence is TGCGCCAGCAGCCAAGTAATCGAGACAGGCTACTACGAGCAGTACTTC.

Comment on this clonotype: A much larger clone sits a single nucleotide away, making a read error possible. The chain joins TRBV18 to TRBJ1-4; no clear D gene. The germline gives CDR1 KGHSH, CDR2 LQKENI. The CDR3 has 15 residues. CDR3 bases: TGTGCCAGCTCACCTAGTAAAGAAGGAGGCGAAAAACTGTATTTT. It encodes CASSPSKEGGEKLYF.

CDR3 DNA: TGCGCCAGCAGCCAGGGACAGCACGTGAACACTGAAGCTTTCTTT. It specifies CASSQGQHVNTEAFF. The genes are TRBV4-1 and TRBJ1-1; 7 positions agree with TRBD1. Germline lookup yields CDR1 MGHRA and CDR2 YSYEKL. CDR3 length: 15 residues. Trimming at V came to 3 bases and at J to 0 bases, leaving 4 bases not matched to a gene.

This clonotype was counted at least ten times. J is TRBJ2-5 and V is TRBV29-1, with 11 bases identical to TRBD2. CDR3 length: 13 amino acids. J gave up 5 bases and V 7 bases, and 6 bases lay outside the gene matches. In germline, CDR1 is SQVTM, CDR2 ANQGSEA. In DNA, the CDR3 is TGCAGCGCTACTAGCGGGGGTCTGGAGACCCAGTACTTC. Its translation: CSATSGGLETQYF.